This T cell receptor (beta chain) was sequenced during a study of blood T cells in healthy people across ages. Study results and caveats: Diversity was higher, and naive CD4+ cells more numerous, in long-lived donors than in aged donors.

This CDR3 has 16 residues. CDR1 and CDR2 from the germline V gene are SGHRS and YFSETQ. The germline V and J ends were trimmed by 0 bases and 3 bases, with 13 bases remaining between them. Healthy Caucasians from Russia aged about 6 to 90 served as donors. Every donor contributed approximately 10 milliliters of peripheral blood by blood draw. Samples had at least 6 million PBMCs isolated from them. In regard to this clonotype: Its antigen is unknown.

The authors ran a second PCR of about 6 to 11 cycles using a sample-barcoded 5' primer and a J-beta primer mix. In TCRdb, the 5' RACE reads were re-called with MiXCR into one record per CDR3 protein. Here the sample spans approximately 810,000 distinct CDR3 sequences, around 36% being singletons. The receptor's source is a young man in good health. The sample consisted of blood. The chain combines TRBV5-1 with TRBJ2-1, with D perhaps being TRBD1 or TRBD2 (6 bases each). CDR3 in amino acids: CASSLGGDIFYNEQFF. CDR3 sequence (DNA): TGCGCCAGCAGCTTGGGGGGGGACATCTTCTACAATGAGCAGTTCTTC. The full variable domain, rest sourced from reference TRBV5-1 and TRBJ2-1, is KAGVTQTPRYLIKTRGQQVTLSCSPISGHRSVSWYQQTPGQGLQFLFEYFSETQRNKGNFPGRFSGRQFSNSRSEMNVSTLELGDSALYLCASSLGGDIFYNEQFFGPGTRLTVL.